This TCR beta chain was obtained from a study of shared clonotypes between healthy human individuals. General study results and limits: Unshared clonotypes carried lower generation probabilities than those common to all four donors.

With regard to this clone: Its specificity is not known.

Sorted-subset replicate PCRs used about 200 ng DNA, 30,000 or so T cell genomes. Only in-frame clones appear in the TCRdb table, and some are missing; sequencing was by immunoSEQ multiplex PCR. The sample yields approximately 640,000 clones, 90% seen once. In germline, CDR1 is SQVTM, CDR2 ANQGSEA. The CDR3 runs 15 residues. Those who donated, Caucasian adults without exception, all lived in Nashville, Tennessee. CD8 memory was a combination of CD45RO+ cells and CCR7-negative CD45RA+ TemRA cells. Sequenced material: memory CD8+ T cells from PBMCs. Sample subset: CD45RO+ cells pooled with CCR7-negative TemRA cells. The receptor's source is a man aged 18 to 29 in good health. Some clones in this sample may be carry-over from other donors' samples. The rearrangement links TRBV29-1 to TRBJ2-5; the match to TRBD1 covers 11 bases. TRBJ2-7 matches the DNA end more closely, so the J call is doubtful. The CDR3 reads CSVDRWDRGTYEQYF. CDR3 in DNA: TGCAGCGTTGACCGTTGGGACAGGGGGACCTACGAGCAGTACTTC.